The rows below give T cell receptor beta chains drawn from one sample of a study of T-cell reconstitution after alpha-beta-depleted transplantation in children. Using its own MiXCR run on the PCR reads, TCRdb lists one record per CDR3 protein. Here the sample spans nearly 550,000 distinct CDR3 sequences, approximately 20% being singletons. Sequencing used PBMCs from the stem cell graft donor, obtained from the stem cell graft. These receptors were taken from a human donor who donated a stem cell graft to a child with acute lymphoblastic leukemia. CDR3s include the opening cysteine and the closing phenylalanine or tryptophan. The D gene is left open where the match is weak. Expanded clones are given a class, and other clones once, few, many or no size at all.

v_call	j_call	clone_size	d_call	cdr3_nt	cdr3_aa
TRBV4-1	TRBJ2-2	many	TRBD2	TGCGCCAGCAGCCCCCCACTAGCACTAGCGGGTGCCGGGGAGCTGTTTTTT	CASSPPLALAGAGELFF
TRBV20-1	TRBJ2-3	few	NA	TGCAGTGCTAGAGAGGACAGAACTGATACGCAGTATTTT	CSAREDRTDTQYF
TRBV3-1	TRBJ2-1	NA	NA	TGTGCCAGCAGCCAAGATTTGGGGCCCTACAATGAGCAGTTCTTC	CASSQDLGPYNEQFF
TRBV10-3	TRBJ2-3	NA	NA	TGTGCCTCCCAAGGAGGAGTATATAGCACAGATACGCAGTATTTT	CASQGGVYSTDTQYF
TRBV28	TRBJ2-5	few	TRBD2	TGTGCCAGCAGTCCTGGGACTAGCGGGAGGAGAGAGACCCAGTACTTC	CASSPGTSGRRETQYF
TRBV14	TRBJ1-1	few	NA	TGTGCCAGCAGCCAAGTTATAGGGGGTGAAGCTTTCTTT	CASSQVIGGEAFF
TRBV24-1	TRBJ2-2	NA	TRBD2	TGTGCCACCAGTGGGTATAGCGGGAGACCCGGGGAGCTGTTTTTT	CATSGYSGRPGELFF
TRBV10-3	TRBJ1-1	few	TRBD1	TGTGCCATCAGTGAGACAGGGGTCTCCACTGAAGCTTTCTTT	CAISETGVSTEAFF
TRBV5-6	TRBJ1-1	NA	TRBD1	TGTGCCAGCAGCTCACAGGGGTGGACTGAAGCTTTCTTT	CASSSQGWTEAFF
TRBV5-1	TRBJ1-1	many	NA	TGCGCCAGCAGCTTGAAGGGGCCCGTCATGAACACTGAAGCTTTCTTT	CASSLKGPVMNTEAFF
TRBV7-3	TRBJ2-3	NA	NA	TGTGCCAGCAGCTTATTGGCCGGGAGTAAATCAGATACGCAGTATTTT	CASSLLAGSKSDTQYF
TRBV20-1	TRBJ2-1	few	TRBD1	TGCAGTGCTTTGGACAGGGTGGGTGAGCAGTTCTTC	CSALDRVGEQFF
TRBV7-3	TRBJ2-1	few	NA	TGTGCCAGCAGCTTAATTAATCGTGGGAATGAGCAGTTCTTC	CASSLINRGNEQFF
TRBV5-1	TRBJ1-1	NA	NA	TGCGCCAGCAGCTTGTTACCACAGGGCGGCTCCGGGGGCACTGAAGCTTTCTTT	CASSLLPQGGSGGTEAFF
TRBV6-5	TRBJ2-7	few	TRBD2	TGTGCCAGCAGACCGTGGGTGTTTGGTACCGGGACTAGCGGGAGCCCCAGCTCCTACGAGCAGTACTTC	CASRPWVFGTGTSGSPSSYEQYF
TRBV4-1	TRBJ1-2	NA	NA	TGCGCCAGCAGCCAACCGAAACAGGGAGGAAAGTATGGCTACACCTTC	CASSQPKQGGKYGYTF
TRBV19	TRBJ1-1	NA	NA	TGTGCCAGTACCCCGCTTGACCGAACAGTTCCGAACACTGAAGCTTTCTTT	CASTPLDRTVPNTEAFF
TRBV2	TRBJ2-2	NA	NA	TGTGCCAGCAGGAAGGATGTCGGGGAGCTGTTTTTT	CASRKDVGELFF
TRBV25-1	TRBJ2-7	few	NA	TGTGCCAGCAGTGATTCCGTCTACGAGCAGTACTTC	CASSDSVYEQYF
TRBV29-1	TRBJ1-2	NA	NA	TGCAGCGTTGCCCGTAGCGGAAACTATGGCTACACCTTC	CSVARSGNYGYTF
TRBV7-2	TRBJ2-7	NA	NA	TGTGCCAGCATCTTGGACCTACCCTACGAGCAGTACTTC	CASILDLPYEQYF
TRBV24-1	TRBJ2-1	many	TRBD2	TGTGCCACCAGTGACCCGGGACTAGCCGAGCAGTTCTTC	CATSDPGLAEQFF
TRBV6-1	TRBJ1-1	few	TRBD1	TGTGCCAGCAGCCACAGGGGGCCTGGCACTGAAGCTTTCTTT	CASSHRGPGTEAFF
TRBV5-5	TRBJ1-1	few	NA	TGTGCCAGCAGCCATCAGGGTGGTGCGGTTCGAAACACTGAAGCTTTCTTT	CASSHQGGAVRNTEAFF
TRBV9	TRBJ2-3	NA	TRBD2	TGTGCCAGCAGCCCTTATGCGGGAGGGCGACCAGATACGCAGTATTTT	CASSPYAGGRPDTQYF
TRBV7-8	TRBJ2-1	few	NA	TGTGCCAGCAGCTTAGGCGAATCCAATGAGCAGTTCTTC	CASSLGESNEQFF
TRBV12-5	TRBJ2-3	few	TRBD2	TGTGCTAGTGGTCCACCCGGGACTACCCTCGGTGCAGATACGCAGTATTTT	CASGPPGTTLGADTQYF
TRBV12-3/TRBV12-4	TRBJ2-5	few	NA	TGTGCCAGCAGTTTACAATGGCGGGAGACCCAGTACTTC	CASSLQWRETQYF
TRBV29-1	TRBJ2-6	NA	NA	TGCAGCGTTGAAGACGGGGCCAACGTCCTGACTTTC	CSVEDGANVLTF
TRBV12-3/TRBV12-4	TRBJ2-1	few	NA	TGTGCCAGCAGTTTCCCTCTAGCCTATGAGCAGTTCTTC	CASSFPLAYEQFF
TRBV12-3/TRBV12-4	TRBJ2-5	few	NA	TGTGCCAGCAACCCGGTTCGAGGGGAAGAGACCCAGTACTTC	CASNPVRGEETQYF
TRBV11-1	TRBJ2-2	NA	NA	TGTGCCAGCAGCCCCCGGCCGGGTTACCAACCCCGAACATCGAACACCGGGGACCTGTTTTTT	CASSPRPGYQPRTSNTGDLFF
TRBV12-3/TRBV12-4	TRBJ2-5	NA	TRBD2	TGTGCCAGCAGTTCCAGCTCGGGACTAGCGGGTCTCCGTGTGGGGACCCAGTACTTC	CASSSSSGLAGLRVGTQYF
TRBV7-9	TRBJ1-1	few	TRBD1	TGTGCCAGCAGGCCTCGACAGGGGTTTAACACTGAAGCTTTCTTT	CASRPRQGFNTEAFF
TRBV5-1	TRBJ1-1	many	NA	TGCGCCAGCAGCTTGGGTACGCGACGAACTGAAGCTTTCTTT	CASSLGTRRTEAFF
TRBV20-1	TRBJ2-5	NA	NA	TGCAGTGCTAGAGAGGTCTGGACTGCAGAGACCCAGTACTTC	CSAREVWTAETQYF
TRBV25-1	TRBJ2-1	NA	TRBD1	TGTGCCAGCAGTGAGGGACAGGGAAGATCCAATGAGCAGTTCTTC	CASSEGQGRSNEQFF
TRBV7-2	TRBJ2-7	NA	TRBD2	TGTGCCAGCAGCTTCGTAGCGGGAGCCATGGCCTACGAGCAGTACTTC	CASSFVAGAMAYEQYF